These T cell receptor beta chains were read from a single sample in a study of cytomegalovirus exposure and HLA in healthy donors. Assay used: immunoSEQ multiplex PCR; TCRdb lists only in-frame clones, some missing. The repertoire has about 150,000 clones, approximately 81% of them found once; the top ten carry about 1.3%. The sequencing input was PBMCs. Receptors originate from a man aged 18 to 29 in good health and CMV-seronegative. Each CDR3 is given with its conserved first and last residue. A D gene is named only where the DNA matches it firmly. Not all rows give a size; the values are once, few, many and, for expanded clones, a class.

size	J	V	D	CDR3	DNA
.	TRBJ1-3	TRBV7-9	TRBD1	CASPGTGALEGSGNTIYF	TGTGCCAGCCCCGGGACAGGGGCCCTGGAGGGGTCTGGAAACACCATATATTTT
.	TRBJ2-5	TRBV10-3	TRBD2	CAISDNLAAGETQYF	TGTGCCATCAGTGACAATCTAGCGGCCGGGGAGACCCAGTACTTC
.	TRBJ2-5	TRBV15	TRBD2	CATSFGLEETQYF	TGTGCCACCAGCTTCGGACTAGAGGAGACCCAGTACTTC
once	TRBJ2-7	TRBV14	TRBD2	CASSQVAGSSYEQYF	TGTGCCAGCAGCCAAGTAGCGGGAAGCTCCTACGAGCAGTACTTC
.	TRBJ2-1	TRBV7-6	TRBD1	CASSYLQGWYNEQFF	TGTGCCAGCAGCTACCTACAGGGGTGGTACAATGAGCAGTTCTTC
.	TRBJ1-2	TRBV5-1	.	CASSLEGYGYTF	TGCGCCAGCAGCCTGGAGGGGTATGGCTACACCTTC
.	TRBJ2-7	TRBV19	TRBD1	CASNLQGRPDYEQYF	TGTGCCAGTAACCTACAGGGGCGACCGGACTACGAGCAGTACTTC
.	TRBJ2-7	TRBV6-1	TRBD1	CASSKTGGAPYEQYF	TGTGCCAGCAGTAAGACAGGGGGCGCCCCCTACGAGCAGTACTTC
.	TRBJ1-4	TRBV4-1	TRBD1	CASSQVGTGGEKLFF	TGCGCCAGCAGCCAAGTTGGAACAGGGGGTGAAAAACTGTTTTTT
.	TRBJ2-7	TRBV11-2	.	CASSFLGSPEQYF	TGTGCCAGCAGCTTCTTGGGTAGCCCCGAGCAGTACTTC
.	TRBJ2-3	TRBV10-2	TRBD2	CASSKLAASTDTQYF	TGCGCCAGCAGCAAACTAGCGGCTAGCACAGATACGCAGTATTTT
.	TRBJ2-1	TRBV6-5	.	CASSFTPGYNEQFF	TGTGCCAGCAGTTTTACGCCAGGGTACAATGAGCAGTTCTTC
.	TRBJ2-7	TRBV19	TRBD2	CASSSGASYEQYF	TGTGCCAGTAGCAGCGGGGCCTCCTACGAGCAGTACTTC
.	TRBJ2-3	TRBV4-1	.	CASSQANREPSDTQYF	TGCGCCAGCAGCCAAGCGAACCGGGAGCCGTCAGATACGCAGTATTTT
.	TRBJ2-7	TRBV7-9	.	CASSPGGQSYEQYF	TGTGCCAGCAGCCCCGGGGGACAGTCTTACGAGCAGTACTTC
.	TRBJ2-7	TRBV9	TRBD2	CASSEAGGSYEQYF	TGTGCCAGCAGCGAAGCGGGGGGGTCCTACGAGCAGTACTTC
.	TRBJ2-1	TRBV11-3	TRBD2	CASSLDQGGSTVYNEQFF	TGTGCCAGCAGCTTAGATCAGGGCGGGAGTACCGTCTACAATGAGCAGTTCTTC
once	TRBJ1-3	TRBV7-9	.	CASSPAWGRSGNTIYF	TGTGCCAGCAGCCCAGCATGGGGGAGGTCAGGAAACACCATATATTTT
once	TRBJ2-7	TRBV4-3	TRBD1	CASSQAPSQGQEYF	TGCGCCAGCAGCCAAGCCCCCTCACAGGGGCAGGAGTACTTC
.	TRBJ2-3	TRBV5-4	TRBD2	CASSLKLAGGGDTQYF	TGTGCCAGCAGCTTGAAACTAGCGGGAGGAGGAGATACGCAGTATTTT
once	TRBJ2-6	TRBV6-6	.	CASSLGGSGANVLTF	TGTGCCAGCAGCTTAGGGGGCTCTGGGGCCAACGTCCTGACTTTC
.	TRBJ2-3	TRBV27	.	CASSPLVRGKRTDTQYF	TGTGCCAGCAGTCCCCTCGTAAGGGGAAAACGCACAGATACGCAGTATTTT
.	TRBJ2-6	TRBV18	.	CASSPPWPAGANVLTF	TGTGCCAGCTCACCACCGTGGCCCGCTGGGGCCAACGTCCTGACTTTC
.	TRBJ2-1	TRBV4-1	TRBD1	CASSQDHPGQGAREQFF	TGCGCCAGCAGCCAAGATCACCCGGGACAGGGGGCCCGGGAGCAGTTCTTC
.	TRBJ2-1	TRBV7-2	.	CASSGSLSYNEQFF	TGTGCCAGCAGCGGGAGCCTCTCCTACAATGAGCAGTTCTTC
.	TRBJ1-1	TRBV5-6	.	CASIRGTEAFF	TGTGCCAGCATAAGAGGAACTGAAGCTTTCTTT
.	TRBJ2-7	TRBV11-2	.	CASSLVLRTVYF	TGTGCCAGCAGCTTAGTCTTACGGACAGTGTACTTC
.	TRBJ1-5	TRBV7-2	.	CASSSREGGQPQHF	TGTGCCAGCAGCTCAAGGGAGGGCGGTCAGCCCCAGCATTTT
.	TRBJ1-3	TRBV7-2	.	CASSLDGISGNTIYF	TGTGCCAGCAGCTTAGACGGTATCTCTGGAAACACCATATATTTT
once	TRBJ2-7	TRBV19	TRBD2	CASTPGGDGTYEQYF	TGTGCCAGTACCCCCGGGGGGGACGGGACCTACGAGCAGTACTTC
.	TRBJ2-5	TRBV5-1	.	CASSLNGPEETQYF	TGCGCCAGCAGCTTAAATGGGCCGGAAGAGACCCAGTACTTC
.	TRBJ2-7	TRBV5-4	.	CASSYTFGYEQYF	TGTGCCAGCAGCTATACTTTCGGCTACGAGCAGTACTTC
once	TRBJ1-1	TRBV20-1	.	CSANGNTEAFF	TGCAGTGCTAACGGGAACACTGAAGCTTTCTTT
few	TRBJ2-1	TRBV4-1	TRBD2	CASSPGLAGANEQFF	TGCGCCAGCAGCCCCGGGTTAGCGGGCGCTAATGAGCAGTTCTTC
.	TRBJ2-5	TRBV7-2	.	CASSLWSRGQETQYF	TGTGCCAGCAGCTTATGGTCCCGGGGTCAAGAGACCCAGTACTTC
.	TRBJ2-3	TRBV27	.	CASSRFEPQSDTQYF	TGTGCCAGCAGCCGCTTTGAGCCGCAATCAGATACGCAGTATTTT
.	TRBJ2-3	TRBV27	.	CASSFEWSTDTQYF	TGTGCCAGCAGTTTTGAGTGGAGCACAGATACGCAGTATTTT
.	TRBJ1-2	TRBV19	.	CASSRLGRVDYGYTF	TGTGCCAGTAGCCGATTGGGCAGGGTGGACTATGGCTACACCTTC
.	TRBJ1-4	TRBV18	.	CASSPPKRVTNEKLFF	TGTGCCAGCTCACCACCCAAGCGGGTAACTAATGAAAAACTGTTTTTT
.	TRBJ1-4	TRBV27	TRBD1	CASSISSGTVFENEKLFF	TGTGCCAGCAGTATCTCTTCCGGGACAGTGTTCGAAAATGAAAAACTGTTTTTT
.	TRBJ2-1	TRBV11-2	.	CASSLVAGRAHEQFF	TGTGCCAGCAGCTTAGTTGCGGGACGAGCTCATGAGCAGTTCTTC
few	TRBJ2-7	TRBV7-9	TRBD1	CASSPSGQGLGRQYF	TGTGCCAGCAGCCCTTCCGGACAGGGACTTGGGAGGCAGTACTTC
.	TRBJ1-2	TRBV30	.	CAWSVSELIGYTF	TGTGCCTGGAGTGTGTCGGAGTTAATTGGCTACACCTTC
.	TRBJ2-3	TRBV27	TRBD1	CASSSGQGVTDTQYF	TGTGCCAGCAGTTCTGGACAGGGGGTCACAGATACGCAGTATTTT
once	TRBJ2-7	TRBV7-2	.	CASSLDRVSHEQYF	TGTGCCAGCAGCTTAGACAGGGTCTCGCACGAGCAGTACTTC
.	TRBJ2-7	TRBV19	.	CASARLPSYEQYF	TGTGCCAGCGCGAGACTTCCATCCTACGAGCAGTACTTC
.	TRBJ2-3	TRBV6-6	.	CASSYGGLGADTQYF	TGTGCCAGCAGTTACGGGGGACTCGGGGCAGATACGCAGTATTTT
.	TRBJ2-5	TRBV6-1	.	CASTQPTQETQYF	TGTGCCAGCACACAGCCCACACAAGAGACCCAGTACTTC
.	TRBJ2-5	TRBV18	.	CASSPASQETQYF	TGTGCCAGCTCACCAGCCAGCCAAGAGACCCAGTACTTC
few	TRBJ2-5	TRBV5-8	.	CASSLVPGETQYF	TGTGCCAGCAGCTTGGTTCCGGGGGAGACCCAGTACTTC
.	TRBJ2-2	TRBV4-3	TRBD2	CASSQETSGRGGELFF	TGCGCCAGCAGCCAAGAGACTAGCGGGAGGGGCGGGGAGCTGTTTTTT
.	TRBJ2-2	TRBV7-9	.	CSSSWIWTINTGELFF	TGTTCCAGCAGCTGGATATGGACTATCAACACCGGGGAGCTGTTTTTT
.	TRBJ2-1	TRBV7-2	TRBD2	CASSPWEGSVGNEQFF	TGTGCCAGCAGCCCCTGGGAGGGATCGGTGGGCAATGAGCAGTTCTTC
.	TRBJ1-2	TRBV9	TRBD1	CASSSGQAPHYGYTF	TGTGCCAGCAGCTCCGGACAGGCCCCTCACTATGGCTACACCTTC
.	TRBJ2-7	TRBV6-5	TRBD2	CASSYSKASGNYEQYF	TGTGCCAGCAGTTACTCGAAGGCTAGCGGAAACTACGAGCAGTACTTC
once	TRBJ2-7	TRBV25-1	.	CASSELGADYEQYF	TGTGCCAGCAGTGAATTGGGGGCGGACTACGAGCAGTACTTC
.	TRBJ1-3	TRBV11-2	TRBD1	CASSPRPGTGRSGNTIYF	TGTGCCAGCAGCCCAAGACCCGGGACAGGCCGCTCTGGAAACACCATATATTTT
.	TRBJ2-1	TRBV5-4	TRBD2	CASTLGLAGEGEQFF	TGTGCCAGCACCTTGGGACTAGCGGGAGAAGGTGAGCAGTTCTTC
.	TRBJ1-5	TRBV6-1	.	CASSERNQPQHF	TGTGCCAGCAGTGAGCGTAATCAGCCCCAGCATTTT
few	TRBJ2-7	TRBV21-1	.	CASSKDRGRYEQYF	TGTGCCAGCAGCAAAGACAGGGGGCGCTACGAGCAGTACTTC